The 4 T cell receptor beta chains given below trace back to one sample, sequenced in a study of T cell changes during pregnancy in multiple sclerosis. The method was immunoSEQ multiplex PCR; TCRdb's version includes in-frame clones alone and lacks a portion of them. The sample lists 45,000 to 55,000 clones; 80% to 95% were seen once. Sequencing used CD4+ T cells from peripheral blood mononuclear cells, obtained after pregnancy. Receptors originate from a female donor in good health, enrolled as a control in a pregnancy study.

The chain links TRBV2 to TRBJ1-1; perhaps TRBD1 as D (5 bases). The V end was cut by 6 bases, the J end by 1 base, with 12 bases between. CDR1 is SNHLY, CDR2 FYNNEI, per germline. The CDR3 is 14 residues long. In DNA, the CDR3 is TGTGCCAGCAGCGCCGAAACAGGGAACACTGAAGCTTTCTTT. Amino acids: CASSAETGNTEAFF.

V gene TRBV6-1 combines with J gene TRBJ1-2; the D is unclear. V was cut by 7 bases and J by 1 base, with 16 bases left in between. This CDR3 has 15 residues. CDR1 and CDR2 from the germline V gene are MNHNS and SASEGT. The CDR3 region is CASTRSDGINYGYTF. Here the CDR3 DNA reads TGTGCCAGCACCCGATCGGACGGGATTAACTATGGCTACACCTTC.

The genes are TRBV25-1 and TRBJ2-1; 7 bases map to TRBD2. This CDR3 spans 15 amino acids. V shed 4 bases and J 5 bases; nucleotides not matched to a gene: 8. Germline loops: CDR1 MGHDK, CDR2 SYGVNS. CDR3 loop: CASSAFLAGHNEQFF. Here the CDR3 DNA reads TGTGCCAGCAGTGCCTTTTTAGCGGGTCACAATGAGCAGTTCTTC.

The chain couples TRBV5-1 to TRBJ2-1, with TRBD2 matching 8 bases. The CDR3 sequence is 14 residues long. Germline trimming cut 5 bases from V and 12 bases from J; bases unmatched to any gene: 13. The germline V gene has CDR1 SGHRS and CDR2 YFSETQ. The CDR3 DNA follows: TGCGCCAGCAGTCCGGGAATAGCGGGATCAGGGCAGTTCTTC. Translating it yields CASSPGIAGSGQFF. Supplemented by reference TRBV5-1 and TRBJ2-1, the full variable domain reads KAGVTQTPRYLIKTRGQQVTLSCSPISGHRSVSWYQQTPGQGLQFLFEYFSETQRNKGNFPGRFSGRQFSNSRSEMNVSTLELGDSALYLCASSPGIAGSGQFFGPGTRLTVL.